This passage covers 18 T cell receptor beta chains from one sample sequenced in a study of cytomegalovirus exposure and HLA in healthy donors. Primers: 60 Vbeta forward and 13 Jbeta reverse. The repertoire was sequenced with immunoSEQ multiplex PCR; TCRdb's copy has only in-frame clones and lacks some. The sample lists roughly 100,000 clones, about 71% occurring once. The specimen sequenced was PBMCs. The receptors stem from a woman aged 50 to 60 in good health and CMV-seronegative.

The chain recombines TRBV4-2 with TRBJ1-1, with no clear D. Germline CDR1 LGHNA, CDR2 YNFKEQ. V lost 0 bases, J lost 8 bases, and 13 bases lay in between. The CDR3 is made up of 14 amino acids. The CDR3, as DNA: TGTGCCAGCAGCCAAGATCTAGGTGGTAGAGAAGCTTTCTTT. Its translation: CASSQDLGGREAFF.

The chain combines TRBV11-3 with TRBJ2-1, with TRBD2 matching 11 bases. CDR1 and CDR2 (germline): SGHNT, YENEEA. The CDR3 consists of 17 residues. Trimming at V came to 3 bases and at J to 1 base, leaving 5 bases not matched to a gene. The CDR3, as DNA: TGTGCCAGCAGCTTCACCCTAGCGGGAGGTTCCTACAATGAGCAGTTCTTC. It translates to CASSFTLAGGSYNEQFF.

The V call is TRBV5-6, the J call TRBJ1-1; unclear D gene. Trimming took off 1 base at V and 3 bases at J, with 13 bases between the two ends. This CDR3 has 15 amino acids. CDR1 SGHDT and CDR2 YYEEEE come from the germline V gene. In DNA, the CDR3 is TGTGCCAGCAGCTTGACATTGATGGCCTACACTGAAGCTTTCTTT. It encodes CASSLTLMAYTEAFF.

The CDR3 spells CATATGLAGEGSSYEQYF. CDR3 DNA sequence: TGTGCCACCGCTACGGGACTAGCGGGAGAGGGGAGCTCCTACGAGCAGTACTTC. The rearrangement joins TRBV4-2 to TRBJ2-5; 14 nucleotides line up with TRBD2. The last part of the DNA fits TRBJ2-7 better; the J call may be wrong. Per the germline V gene, CDR1 is LGHNA and CDR2 is YNFKEQ. This CDR3 is built from 18 residues.

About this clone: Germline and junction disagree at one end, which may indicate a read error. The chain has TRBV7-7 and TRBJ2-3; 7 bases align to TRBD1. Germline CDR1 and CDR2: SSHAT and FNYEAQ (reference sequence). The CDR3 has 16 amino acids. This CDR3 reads CASSTLTGTGTDTQYF. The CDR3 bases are TGTGCTAGCAGCACATTGACAGGGACGGGCACAGATACGCAGTATTTT.

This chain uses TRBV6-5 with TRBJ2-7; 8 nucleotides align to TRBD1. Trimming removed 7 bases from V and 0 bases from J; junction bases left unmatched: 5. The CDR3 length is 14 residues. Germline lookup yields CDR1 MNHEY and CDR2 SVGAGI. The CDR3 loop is CASKPGQASYEQYF. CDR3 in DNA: TGTGCCAGCAAACCGGGACAGGCCTCCTACGAGCAGTACTTC.

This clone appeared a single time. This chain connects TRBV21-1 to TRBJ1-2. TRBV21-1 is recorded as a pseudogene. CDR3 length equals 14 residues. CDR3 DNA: TGTGCCAGCAGGCCCCGGGAGGGTGGTCTTAGCTACACCTTC. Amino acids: CASRPREGGLSYTF.

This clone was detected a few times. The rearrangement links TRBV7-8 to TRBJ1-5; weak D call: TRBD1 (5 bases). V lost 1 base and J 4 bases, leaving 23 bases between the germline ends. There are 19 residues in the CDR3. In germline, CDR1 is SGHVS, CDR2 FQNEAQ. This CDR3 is CASSLEQKDSLIPNQPQHF. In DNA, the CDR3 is TGTGCCAGCAGCTTAGAGCAGAAAGACAGCCTAATCCCGAATCAGCCCCAGCATTTT. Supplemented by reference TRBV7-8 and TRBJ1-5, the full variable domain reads GAGVSQSPRYKVAKRGQDVALRCDPISGHVSLFWYQQALGQGPEFLTYFQNEAQLDKSGLPSDRFFAERPEGSVSTLKIQRTQQEDSAVYLCASSLEQKDSLIPNQPQHFGDGTRLSIL.

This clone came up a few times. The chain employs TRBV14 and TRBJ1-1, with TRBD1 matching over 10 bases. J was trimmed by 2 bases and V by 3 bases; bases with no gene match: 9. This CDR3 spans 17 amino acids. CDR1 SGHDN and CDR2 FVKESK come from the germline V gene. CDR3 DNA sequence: TGTGCCAGCAGCCACTGGCGTAGACAGGGGGCCAACACTGAAGCTTTCTTT. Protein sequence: CASSHWRRQGANTEAFF. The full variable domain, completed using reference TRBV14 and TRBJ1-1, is EAGVTQFPSHSVIEKGQTVTLRCDPISGHDNLYWYRRVMGKEIKFLLHFVKESKQDESGMPNNRFLAERTGGTYSTLKVQPAELEDSGVYFCASSHWRRQGANTEAFFGQGTRLTVV.

CDR3 sequence: CASSLGPAGSPYEQYF. CDR3 DNA: TGTGCCAGCAGCTTAGGTCCAGCGGGAAGTCCCTACGAGCAGTACTTC. The J gene is TRBJ2-7, the V gene TRBV7-6; TRBD2 aligns across 7 bases. V shed 1 base, J shed 2 bases, and the junction held 8 bases outside the gene matches. The CDR3 is 16 residues long. Germline assignment: CDR1 SGHVS and CDR2 FNYEAQ.

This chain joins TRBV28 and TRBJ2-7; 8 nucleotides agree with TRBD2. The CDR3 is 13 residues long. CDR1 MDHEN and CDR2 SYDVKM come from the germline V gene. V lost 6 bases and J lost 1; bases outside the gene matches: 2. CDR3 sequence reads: CASSSSGSYEQYF. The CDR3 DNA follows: TGTGCCAGCAGCTCTAGCGGGTCCTACGAGCAGTACTTC.

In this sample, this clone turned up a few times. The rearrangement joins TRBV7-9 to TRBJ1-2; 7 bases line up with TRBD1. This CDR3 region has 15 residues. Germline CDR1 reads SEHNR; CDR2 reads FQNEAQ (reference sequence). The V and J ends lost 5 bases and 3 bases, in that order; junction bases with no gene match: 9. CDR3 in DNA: TGTGCCAGCAGCAGTTGGGACAGACCGGACTATGGCTACACCTTC. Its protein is CASSSWDRPDYGYTF. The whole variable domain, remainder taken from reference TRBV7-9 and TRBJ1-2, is DTGVSQNPRHKITKRGQNVTFRCDPISEHNRLYWYRQTLGQGPEFLTYFQNEAQLEKSRLLSDRFSAERPKGSFSTLEIQRTEQGDSAMYLCASSSWDRPDYGYTFGSGTRLTVV.

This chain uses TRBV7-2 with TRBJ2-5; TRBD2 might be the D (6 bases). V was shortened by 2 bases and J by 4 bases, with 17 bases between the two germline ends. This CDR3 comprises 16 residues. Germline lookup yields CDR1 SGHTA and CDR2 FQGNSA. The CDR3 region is CASSLSRGGVVETQYF. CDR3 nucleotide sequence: TGTGCCAGCAGCTTATCGCGGGGCGGGGTGGTAGAGACCCAGTACTTC. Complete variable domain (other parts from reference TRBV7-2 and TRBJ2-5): GAGVSQSPSNKVTEKGKDVELRCDPISGHTALYWYRQSLGQGLEFLIYFQGNSAPDKSGLPSDRFSAERTGGSVSTLTIQRTQQEDSAVYLCASSLSRGGVVETQYFGPGTRLLVL.

CDR3 sequence reads: CAISESREYEQYF. The CDR3, as DNA: TGTGCCATCAGTGAGTCACGAGAGTACGAGCAGTACTTC. V and J are TRBV10-3 and TRBJ2-7; D uncertain. Deletions cut 0 bases from V and 4 bases from J, with 7 bases between. Looked up from germline, CDR1 is ENHRY and CDR2 is SYGVKD. The CDR3 is 13 residues long.

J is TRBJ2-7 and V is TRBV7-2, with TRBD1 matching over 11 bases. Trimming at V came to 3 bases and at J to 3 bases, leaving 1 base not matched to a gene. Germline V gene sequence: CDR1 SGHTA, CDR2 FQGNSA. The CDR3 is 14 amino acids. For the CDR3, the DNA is TGTGCCAGCAGCTTTGGGACAGGGGGCTACGAGCAGTACTTC. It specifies CASSFGTGGYEQYF. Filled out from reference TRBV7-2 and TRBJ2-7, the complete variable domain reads GAGVSQSPSNKVTEKGKDVELRCDPISGHTALYWYRQSLGQGLEFLIYFQGNSAPDKSGLPSDRFSAERTGGSVSTLTIQRTQQEDSAVYLCASSFGTGGYEQYFGPGTRLTVT.

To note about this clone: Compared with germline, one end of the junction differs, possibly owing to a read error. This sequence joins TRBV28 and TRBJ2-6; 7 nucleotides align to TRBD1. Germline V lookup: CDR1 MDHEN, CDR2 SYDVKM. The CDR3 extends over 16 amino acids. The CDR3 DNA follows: TGTGCCTGCAGTCCCACAGGGGATGTTGGGGCCAACGTCCTGACTTTC. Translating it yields CACSPTGDVGANVLTF.

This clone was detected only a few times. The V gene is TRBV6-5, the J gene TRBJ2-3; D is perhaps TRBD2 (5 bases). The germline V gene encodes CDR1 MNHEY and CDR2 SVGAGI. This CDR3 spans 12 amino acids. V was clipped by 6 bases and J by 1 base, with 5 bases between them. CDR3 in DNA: TGTGCCAGCAGGAGGGGCACAGATACGCAGTATTTT. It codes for CASRRGTDTQYF.

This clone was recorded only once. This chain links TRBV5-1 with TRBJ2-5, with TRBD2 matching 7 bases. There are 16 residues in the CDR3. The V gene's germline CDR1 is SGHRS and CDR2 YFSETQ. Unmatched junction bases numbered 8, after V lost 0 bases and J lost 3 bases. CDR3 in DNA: TGCGCCAGCAGCTTGGTCGGTCTGCGGGAGAAAGAGACCCAGTACTTC. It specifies CASSLVGLREKETQYF.